These 15 T cell receptor beta chains were all obtained from the same sample, sequenced in a study of CD8+CD57+ T cells in acquired aplastic anemia. Genomic DNA was employed as the template in profiling TCR beta VDJ and CDR3. TCRdb ran MiXCR on the reads and lists one entry per CDR3 protein. The sample includes approximately 98,000 distinct CDR3 sequences, 55% to 75% of them seen just once. Patients who underwent sequencing had shown CD8+CD57+ cell expansion by flow cytometry. The sample taken for sequencing was sorted CD4+, CD8+, or CD8+CD57+ T cells (not recorded which) from PBMCs. The origin of the receptors is a human donor with aplastic anemia.

The sample holds a few counts of this clonotype. The chain combines TRBV29-1 with TRBJ2-7, with 7 nucleotides matching TRBD1. Germline V lookup: CDR1 SQVTM, CDR2 ANQGSEA. J was trimmed by 2 bases and V by 6 bases; bases with no gene match: 10. The length of the CDR3 is 14 residues. The CDR3 DNA reads TGCAGCGTGGTCGACAGGGAACAAACCTACGAGCAGTACTTC. Protein: CSVVDREQTYEQYF.

The J gene is TRBJ1-4, the V gene TRBV4-1, with D maybe TRBD1 (5 bases). This CDR3 is 17 amino acids long. The germline V gene has CDR1 MGHRA and CDR2 YSYEKL. V dropped 0 bases and J dropped 3 bases, with 14 bases sitting between them. The CDR3 DNA is TGCGCCAGCAGCCAAGAACGACAGAGCCACTCTAATGAAAAACTGTTTTTT. Its protein is CASSQERQSHSNEKLFF.

The V and J genes are TRBV7-2 and TRBJ2-7; D tentatively fits TRBD1 or TRBD2 (5 bases each). The germline V gene has CDR1 SGHTA and CDR2 FQGNSA. The CDR3 sequence is 12 residues long. V was pared by 1 base and J by 9 bases, with 10 bases between. CDR3 DNA sequence: TGTGCCAGCAGCTTAGGTGAGGGGATGCAGTACTTC. Amino acids: CASSLGEGMQYF.

This clonotype was detected ten times or more. This chain connects TRBV2 to TRBJ2-3; 11 nucleotides match TRBD2. Losses at the gene ends were 0 bases for V and 0 bases for J; bases not matched to a gene: 11. The germline gives CDR1 SNHLY, CDR2 FYNNEI. The CDR3 has 20 amino acids. As DNA, the CDR3 is TGTGCCAGCAGTGAAGCGCTTCGGGGTAGCGGGGGGGCTAGCACAGATACGCAGTATTTT. Protein sequence: CASSEALRGSGGASTDTQYF.

The rearrangement joins TRBV24-1 to TRBJ2-1; no clear D gene. The length of the CDR3 is 18 residues. Germline CDR1 KGHDR, CDR2 SFDVKD. V lost 7 bases to trimming and J lost 2 bases, with 23 bases between them. DNA of the CDR3: TGTGCCACCAGCGGAGAACCGACGGGCCTAAGCCCCTACAATGAGCAGTTCTTC. Protein product: CATSGEPTGLSPYNEQFF.

The chain employs TRBV10-3 and TRBJ1-1, with D possibly matching TRBD1 (5 bases). The CDR3 runs 14 residues. Germline V gives CDR1 ENHRY, CDR2 SYGVKD. V was pared by 5 bases and J by 3 bases, with 13 bases between. The CDR3 DNA reads TGTGCCATCAGTAAATCCGACAGAGACACTGAAGCTTTCTTT. As protein: CAISKSDRDTEAFF.

J is TRBJ1-4 and V is TRBV29-1; D unclear. Germline CDR1 and CDR2: SQVTM and ANQGSEA. The ends were cut back, 7 bases at V and 2 bases at J, with 11 bases in the middle. CDR3 length: 13 amino acids. CDR3 nucleotide sequence: TGCAGCGCTCAAAGAGGGACTAATGAAAAACTGTTTTTT. Amino acids: CSAQRGTNEKLFF.

Note on this clonotype: At one boundary the junction diverges from the germline segment, which might be a read error. J is TRBJ2-7 and V is TRBV15, with D tentatively TRBD1 (6 bases). Germline V gene lookup returns CDR1 LNHNV and CDR2 YYDKDF (reference sequence). This CDR3 comprises 16 residues. The CDR3 bases are TGTGCTACCAGCAGAGATCGTGCACTACAGGGCCGGGAGCAGTACTTC. This sequence encodes CATSRDRALQGREQYF.

This clonotype was counted only a few times. J is TRBJ1-5 and V is TRBV7-6; no reliable D call. Trimming shortened V by 4 bases and J by 4 bases, and 8 bases separated the two germline ends. CDR1 and CDR2 from the germline V gene are SGHVS and FNYEAQ. The CDR3 is made up of 13 amino acids. Here the CDR3 DNA reads TGTGCCAGCAGCTCCTGGGTAAATCAGCCCCAGCATTTT. This translates into CASSSWVNQPQHF.

V is TRBV19 and J is TRBJ1-2; 8 nucleotides match TRBD1. J was trimmed by 3 bases and V by 6 bases; bases with no gene match: 3. In germline, CDR1 is LNHDA, CDR2 SQIVND (reference sequence). This CDR3 has 13 residues. Here the CDR3 reads CASRLTGDYGYTF. In nucleotides, the CDR3 is TGTGCCAGTAGGTTGACAGGGGACTATGGCTACACCTTC.

This clonotype was seen repeatedly, ten times or more. This chain connects TRBV29-1 to TRBJ2-7; 7 bases map to TRBD1. The CDR3 contains 14 residues. Per the germline V gene, CDR1 is SQVTM and CDR2 is ANQGSEA. V dropped 0 bases and J dropped 2; count of bases not matched to a gene: 4. The CDR3 DNA is TGCAGCGTTGAAGACCGGGACAGCACCTACGAGCAGTACTTC. This sequence encodes CSVEDRDSTYEQYF.

This chain joins TRBV25-1 and TRBJ1-1; perhaps TRBD1 as D (6 bases). V shed 3 bases and J shed 0 bases, with 11 bases lying between them. This CDR3 region has 15 residues. The V gene's germline CDR1 is MGHDK and CDR2 SYGVNS. The CDR3 is CASSELGHLNTEAFF. In nucleotides, the CDR3 is TGTGCCAGCAGTGAGCTGGGACATTTGAACACTGAAGCTTTCTTT.

This clonotype was seen a handful of times. A much larger clone sits a single nucleotide away, making a read error possible. The chain links TRBV13 to TRBJ2-5, with no clear D. The CDR3 loop spans 14 amino acids. Germline CDR1 and CDR2: PRHDT and FYEKMQ (reference sequence). The CDR3 DNA sequence: TGTGCCAGCAGCTTTGAGGCTGAAAAAGAGGCCCAGTACTTC. It yields the protein CASSFEAEKEAQYF.

This clonotype was counted only a few times. The chain uses TRBV20-1 and TRBJ1-2; no clear D. Trimming took off 2 bases at V and 2 bases at J, with 9 bases between the two ends. CDR1 DFQATT and CDR2 SNEGSKA come from the germline V gene (reference sequence). This CDR3 region has 13 residues. The CDR3 DNA follows: TGCAGTGCTAGACTAGACCGAAACTATGGCTACACCTTC. Amino acid sequence: CSARLDRNYGYTF.

The chain employs TRBV19 and TRBJ2-7, with TRBD1 matching over 9 bases. The CDR3 runs 15 residues. The trim removed 4 bases at V and 1 base at J, leaving 5 bases unmatched. The germline V gene encodes CDR1 LNHDA and CDR2 SQIVND (reference sequence). The CDR3 protein is CASSTLGTGSYEQYF. Written as DNA, the CDR3 is TGTGCCAGTAGTACCCTCGGGACAGGGTCCTACGAGCAGTACTTC.